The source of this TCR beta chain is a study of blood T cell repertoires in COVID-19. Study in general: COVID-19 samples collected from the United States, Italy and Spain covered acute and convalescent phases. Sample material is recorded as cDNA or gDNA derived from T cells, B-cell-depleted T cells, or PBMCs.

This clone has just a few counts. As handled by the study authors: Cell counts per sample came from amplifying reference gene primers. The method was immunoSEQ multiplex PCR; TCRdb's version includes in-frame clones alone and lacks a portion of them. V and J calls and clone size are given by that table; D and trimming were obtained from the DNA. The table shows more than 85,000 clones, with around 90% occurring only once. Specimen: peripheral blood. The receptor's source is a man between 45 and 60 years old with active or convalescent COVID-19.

CDR3 amino acids: CASSGTGAMYQETQYF. The CDR3 coding sequence is TGCGCCAGCAGCGGGACAGGGGCCATGTACCAAGAGACCCAGTACTTC. V usage is TRBV5-1 and J usage is TRBJ2-5; TRBD1 agrees at 10 bases. V shed 4 bases, J shed 0 bases, and the junction held 6 bases outside the gene matches. This CDR3 is built from 16 residues. Germline-derived CDR1 and CDR2 are SGHRS and YFSETQ.